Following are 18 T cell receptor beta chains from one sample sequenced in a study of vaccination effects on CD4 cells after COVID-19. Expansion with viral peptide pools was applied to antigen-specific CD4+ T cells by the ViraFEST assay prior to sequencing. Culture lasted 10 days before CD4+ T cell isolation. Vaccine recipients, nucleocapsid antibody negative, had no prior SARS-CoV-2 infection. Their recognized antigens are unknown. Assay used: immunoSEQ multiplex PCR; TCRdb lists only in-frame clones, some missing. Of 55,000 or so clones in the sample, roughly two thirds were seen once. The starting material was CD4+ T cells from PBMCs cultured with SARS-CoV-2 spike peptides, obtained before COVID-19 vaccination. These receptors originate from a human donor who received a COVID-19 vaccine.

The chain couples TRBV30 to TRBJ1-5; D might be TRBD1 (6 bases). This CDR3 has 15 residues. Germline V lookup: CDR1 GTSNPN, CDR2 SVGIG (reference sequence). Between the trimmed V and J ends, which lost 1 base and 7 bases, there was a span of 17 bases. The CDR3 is CAWSAPWAGEQPQHF. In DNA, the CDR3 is TGTGCCTGGAGTGCCCCCTGGGCAGGGGAACAGCCCCAGCATTTT.

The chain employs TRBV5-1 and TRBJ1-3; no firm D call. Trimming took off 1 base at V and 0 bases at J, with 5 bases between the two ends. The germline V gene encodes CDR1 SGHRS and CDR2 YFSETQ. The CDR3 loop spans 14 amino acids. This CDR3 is CASSLWGSGNTIYF. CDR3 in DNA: TGCGCCAGCAGCTTGTGGGGCTCTGGAAACACCATATATTTT.

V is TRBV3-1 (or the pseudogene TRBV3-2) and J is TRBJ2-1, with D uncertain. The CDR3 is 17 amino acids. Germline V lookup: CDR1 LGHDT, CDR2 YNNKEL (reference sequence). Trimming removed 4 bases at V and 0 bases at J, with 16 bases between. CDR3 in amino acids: CASSPNSSPGSYNEQFF. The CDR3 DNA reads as TGTGCCAGCAGCCCAAATTCTTCTCCAGGCTCCTACAATGAGCAGTTCTTC.

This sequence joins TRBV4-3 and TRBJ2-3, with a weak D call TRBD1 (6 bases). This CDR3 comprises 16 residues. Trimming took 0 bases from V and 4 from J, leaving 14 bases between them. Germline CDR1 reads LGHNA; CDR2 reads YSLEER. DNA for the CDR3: TGCGCCAGCAGCCAAGATGTCAGGGGTTGTCCAGATACGCAGTATTTT. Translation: CASSQDVRGCPDTQYF.

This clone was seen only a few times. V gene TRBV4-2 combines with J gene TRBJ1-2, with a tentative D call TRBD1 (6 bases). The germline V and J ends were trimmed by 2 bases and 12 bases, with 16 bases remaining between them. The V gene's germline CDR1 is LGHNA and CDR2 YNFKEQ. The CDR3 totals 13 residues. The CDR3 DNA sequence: TGTGCCAGCAGCCAATTCAGCGAGGGGGGTAACACCTTC. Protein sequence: CASSQFSEGGNTF.

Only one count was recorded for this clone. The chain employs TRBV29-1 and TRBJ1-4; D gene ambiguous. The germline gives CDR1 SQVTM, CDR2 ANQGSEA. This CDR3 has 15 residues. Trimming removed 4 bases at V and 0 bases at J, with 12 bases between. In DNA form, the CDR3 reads TGCAGCGTTGTAGGCTCGGACGCAACTAATGAAAAACTGTTTTTT. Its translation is CSVVGSDATNEKLFF.

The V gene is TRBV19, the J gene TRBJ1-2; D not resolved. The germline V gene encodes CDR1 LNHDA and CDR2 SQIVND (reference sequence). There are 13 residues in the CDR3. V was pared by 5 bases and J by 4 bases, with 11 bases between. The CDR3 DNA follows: TGTGCCAGTAGTGAGTTGGGGTTCTATGGCTACACCTTC. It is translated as CASSELGFYGYTF. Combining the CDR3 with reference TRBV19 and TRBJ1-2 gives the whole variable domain DGGITQSPKYLFRKEGQNVTLSCEQNLNHDAMYWYRQDPGQGLRLIYYSQIVNDFQKGDIAEGYSVSREKKESFPLTVTSAQKNPTAFYLCASSELGFYGYTFGSGTRLTVV.

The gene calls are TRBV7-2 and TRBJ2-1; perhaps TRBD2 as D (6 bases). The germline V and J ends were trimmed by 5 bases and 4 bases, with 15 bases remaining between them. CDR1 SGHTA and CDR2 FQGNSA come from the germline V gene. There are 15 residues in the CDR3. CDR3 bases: TGTGCCAGCAGCCCCGGGGTAGCGGCATACAATGAGCAGTTCTTC. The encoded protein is CASSPGVAAYNEQFF.

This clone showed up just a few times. The CDR3 sequence is CASSLPADSNTGELFF. The CDR3 nucleotides read TGTGCCAGCAGCTTACCCGCCGACAGTAACACCGGGGAGCTGTTTTTT. The chain carries TRBV7-8 and TRBJ2-2; possible D gene TRBD1, 5 bases. The CDR3 is 16 amino acids. Looked up from germline, CDR1 is SGHVS and CDR2 is FQNEAQ. V was pared by 2 bases and J by 2 bases, with 12 bases between.

The CDR3 bases are TGTGCCAGCAGCGCAATCCGCGGGGAAAGGACCCAGTACTTC. Translating it yields CASSAIRGERTQYF. This chain uses TRBV28 with TRBJ2-5; D might be TRBD2 (6 bases). V was shortened by 6 bases and J by 7 bases, with 18 bases between the two germline ends. This CDR3 is 14 amino acids long. The germline V gene encodes CDR1 MDHEN and CDR2 SYDVKM.

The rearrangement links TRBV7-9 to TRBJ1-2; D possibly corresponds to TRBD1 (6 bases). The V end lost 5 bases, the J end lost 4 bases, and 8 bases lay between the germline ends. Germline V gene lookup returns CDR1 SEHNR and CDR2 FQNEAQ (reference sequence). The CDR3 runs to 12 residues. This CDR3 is CASSQDSYGYTF. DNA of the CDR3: TGTGCCAGCAGCCAGGACAGCTATGGCTACACCTTC.

CDR3 in amino acids: CASSNPGEGTEAFF. The CDR3 DNA sequence: TGTGCCAGCAGCAATCCAGGGGAGGGCACTGAAGCTTTCTTT. This chain connects TRBV3-1 (or the pseudogene TRBV3-2) to TRBJ1-1, with D perhaps matching TRBD1 (6 bases). This CDR3 region has 14 residues. V was trimmed by 5 bases and J by 4 bases, leaving 14 bases between them. CDR1 LGHDT and CDR2 YNNKEL come from the germline V gene (reference sequence).

The CDR3 loop reads CASSLSGTGGTEAFF. In DNA, the CDR3 is TGTGCCAGCTCACTTTCCGGGACAGGAGGAACTGAAGCTTTCTTT. The V call is TRBV18, the J call TRBJ1-1, with 8 positions matching TRBD1. The trim removed 4 bases at V and 5 bases at J, leaving 9 bases unmatched. The CDR3 contains 15 residues. The germline V gene encodes CDR1 KGHSH and CDR2 LQKENI.

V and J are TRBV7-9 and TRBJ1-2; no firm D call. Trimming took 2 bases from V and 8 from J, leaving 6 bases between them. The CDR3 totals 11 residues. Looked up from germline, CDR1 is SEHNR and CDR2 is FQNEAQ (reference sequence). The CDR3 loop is CASSLTGGYTF. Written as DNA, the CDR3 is TGTGCCAGCAGCTTAACCGGGGGCTACACCTTC.

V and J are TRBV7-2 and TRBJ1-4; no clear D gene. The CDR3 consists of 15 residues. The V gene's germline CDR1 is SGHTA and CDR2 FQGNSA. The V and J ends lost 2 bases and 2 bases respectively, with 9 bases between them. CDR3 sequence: CASSLSRPTNEKLFF. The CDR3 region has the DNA TGTGCCAGCAGCTTATCGCGGCCGACTAATGAAAAACTGTTTTTT.

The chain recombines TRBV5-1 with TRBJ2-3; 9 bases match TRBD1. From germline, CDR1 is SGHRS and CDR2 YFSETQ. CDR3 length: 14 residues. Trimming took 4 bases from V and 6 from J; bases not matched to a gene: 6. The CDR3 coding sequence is TGCGCCAGCAGCGGGGGACAGGGAAGGGATACGCAGTATTTT. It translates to CASSGGQGRDTQYF. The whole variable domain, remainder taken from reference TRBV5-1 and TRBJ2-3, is KAGVTQTPRYLIKTRGQQVTLSCSPISGHRSVSWYQQTPGQGLQFLFEYFSETQRNKGNFPGRFSGRQFSNSRSEMNVSTLELGDSALYLCASSGGQGRDTQYFGPGTRLTVL.

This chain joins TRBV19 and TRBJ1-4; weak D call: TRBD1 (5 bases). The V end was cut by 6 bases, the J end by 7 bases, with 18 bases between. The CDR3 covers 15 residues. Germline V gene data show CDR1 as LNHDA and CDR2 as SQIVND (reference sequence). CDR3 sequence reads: CASRNRMGRGEKLFF. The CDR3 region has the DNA TGTGCCAGTAGGAACAGGATGGGACGGGGTGAAAAACTGTTTTTT.

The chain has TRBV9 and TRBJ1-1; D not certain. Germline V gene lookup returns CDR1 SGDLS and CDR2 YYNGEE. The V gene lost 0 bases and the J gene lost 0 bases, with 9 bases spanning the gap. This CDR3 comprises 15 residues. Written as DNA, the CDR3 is TGTGCCAGCAGCGTAGACGGACTGCTGAACACTGAAGCTTTCTTT. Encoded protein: CASSVDGLLNTEAFF.